Sequencing of this TCR beta chain was carried out in a study of shared clonotypes between healthy human individuals (dated by TCRdb to the early 2020s). About the investigation overall: The cohort comprised two women and a few men aged 18 to 49 years. For each donor, three plates each were used for CD4 naive and CD4 memory, two plates were used for CD8 naive, and one plate was used for CD8 memory. Between about 0.8 and 9 billion PBMCs per donor were obtained by leukapheresis. Blood TCR repertoires of about 5 healthy adults were deeply sequenced to estimate repertoire size and the extent of clonotype sharing between individuals. To increase sequencing depth and limit assay-specific biases, different laboratories used diverse techniques to prepare libraries and sequence TCR repertoires. Overall results and qualifications from the work: Sampling was limited to blood, and TCR repertoires in tissue likely differ from TCR repertoires in blood. Even with the large sequencing depth, rarefaction of the sorted-subset datasets indicated that sequencing was incomplete. Because the study included a small number of donors, the genetic and exposure-history diversity represented was limited. When a few donors were compared, the shared fraction of clonotypes was roughly 5% for naive CD4, approximately 3.5% for naive CD8, more than 2% for memory CD4, and 0.4% for memory CD8. Estimated clonotype richness was generally larger for naive than for memory subsets. Pairwise subsampling led to the expectation that sequencing depth would affect the degree of clonotype sharing among donors. Compared with non-shared clonotypes, clonotypes shared by all four sorted-subset donors had higher generation probabilities.

V loses 8 bases at its end and J loses 0 bases; junction bases beyond the gene matches: 4. The germline V gene (reference sequence) yields LNHDA for CDR1 and SQIVND for CDR2. CDR3 length: 14 amino acids, cysteine to phenylalanine. The entry retains the CDR3 DNA only, 42 bases that are in frame from base 1. Using the deep immunoSEQ assay, multiplex PCR amplified TCR CDR3 regions from genomic DNA. For each cell subset, the extracted genomic DNA was distributed evenly across all wells of several immunoSEQ 96-well plates, and each plate served as one replicate. For sorted subsets, each replicate PCR was loaded with roughly 190 ng genomic DNA, equivalent to 25,000 to 30,000 T cell genomes. The purified libraries were quantified using a Qubit 3.0 fluorometer, sized with a Bioanalyzer 2100, and then quantified again using the KAPA Library Quantification kit. Every immunoSEQ 96-well plate was sequenced on a dedicated single-read 150-cycle Illumina NextSeq 550 flow cell. The published analysis was carried out like this. Because the immunoSEQ output included only junctional sequences and no quality scores, the filtering could not be the same as the filtering used for full-length reads. To assign V/J genes and CDR3, sequences were annotated against IMGT germline references using PyIR, a Python wrapper for IgBLAST v1.9. Reads with weak V/J assignments (E-value above 1e-6), missing CDR3, stop codons, out-of-frame junctions, or ambiguous translated residues were removed. V3J clonotypes were defined by identical inferred V gene, J gene, and CDR3 amino acid sequence. Percentage overlap between repertoires was computed as shared unique clonotypes divided by the size of the smaller repertoire. Three approaches were used to assess repertoire richness: RTK rarefaction, the Chao1 estimator, and Recon v2.1 estimates of unobserved clonotypes. Generation probabilities were computed with OLGA for all TCRbeta clonotypes obtained by the gDNA method from a few donors. The source is immuneACCESS, and TCRdb retained only in-frame sequences with V and J called. Part of the clones is not carried over; for the studies checked, unresolved V genes explain less than half of this, and the remainder is unexplained. D and trimming were read from the DNA, whereas the V and J calls and clone size are those reported in that table. The sample has about 1,500,000 clones on record, roughly 96% of them singletons. The ten largest clones represent 1% to 1.5% of the sample.

With respect to this clone: Its cognate antigen has yet to be identified. Base qualities are not recorded, but no much larger clone differs from it by a single base.

The donors were healthy, HIV-negative adults who had no recently reported acute infections or vaccinations. All donors were Caucasian adults living in Nashville, Tennessee, USA. Magnetic negative selection was used to enrich CD4+ T cells, after which naive cells were positively selected on CD45RA and the negative fraction became the memory subset. After blood collection by leukapheresis, PBMCs were isolated using Ficoll-Histopaque density gradient centrifugation and then cryopreserved in the vapor phase of liquid nitrogen. Analytical flow cytometry was used to check the purity and quantity of each magnetically sorted T cell population. Genomic DNA was isolated from every sorted fraction and measured by UV absorbance on a Nanodrop 2000c.

The source of this sequence is a young man in good health. Sequencing was carried out using naive CD4+ T cells sorted from blood. This specimen's cell subset or site label, per the study, means: CD45RA+ positively selected. The chain was built from TRBV19 and TRBJ1-5; 7 bases in between match TRBD1. The CDR3 region has the sequence CASRQGNSNQPQHF. Here is the DNA: TGTGCCAGTCGACAGGGCAATAGCAATCAGCCCCAGCATTTT.